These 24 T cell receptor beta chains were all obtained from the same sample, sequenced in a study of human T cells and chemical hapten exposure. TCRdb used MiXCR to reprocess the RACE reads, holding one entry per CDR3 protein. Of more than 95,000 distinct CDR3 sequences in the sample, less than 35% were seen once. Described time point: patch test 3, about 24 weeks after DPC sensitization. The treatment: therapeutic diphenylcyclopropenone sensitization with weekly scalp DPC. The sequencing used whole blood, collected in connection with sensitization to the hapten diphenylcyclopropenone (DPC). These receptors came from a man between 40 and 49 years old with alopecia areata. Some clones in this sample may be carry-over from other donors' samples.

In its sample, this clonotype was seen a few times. For the CDR3, the DNA is TGTGCCAGTGCCGGCACCTACGAGCAGTACGTC. It specifies CASAGTYEQYV. The chain uses TRBV6-2 or TRBV6-3 and TRBJ2-7; D is unclear. This CDR3 has 11 residues. V was shortened by 9 bases and J by 2 bases, with 8 bases between the two germline ends. CDR1 and CDR2 (germline): MNHEY, SVGEGT.

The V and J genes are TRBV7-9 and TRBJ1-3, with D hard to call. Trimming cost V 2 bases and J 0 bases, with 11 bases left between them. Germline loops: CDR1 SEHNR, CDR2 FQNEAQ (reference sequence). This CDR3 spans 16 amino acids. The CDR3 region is CASSLRSGSSGNTIYF. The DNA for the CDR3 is TGTGCCAGCAGCTTAAGATCCGGGTCCTCTGGAAACACCATATATTTT.

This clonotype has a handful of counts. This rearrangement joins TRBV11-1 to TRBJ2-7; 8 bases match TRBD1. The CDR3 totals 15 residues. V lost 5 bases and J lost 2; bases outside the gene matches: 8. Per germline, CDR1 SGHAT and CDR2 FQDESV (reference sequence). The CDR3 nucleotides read TGTGCCAGCAGCACCCGGACAGGGATAACCTACGAGCAGTACTTC. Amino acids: CASSTRTGITYEQYF.

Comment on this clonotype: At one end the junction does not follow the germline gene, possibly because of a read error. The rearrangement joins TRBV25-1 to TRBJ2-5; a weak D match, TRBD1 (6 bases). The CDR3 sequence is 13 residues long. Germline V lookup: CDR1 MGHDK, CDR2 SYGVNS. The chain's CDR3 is CASRDSPQEIQYF. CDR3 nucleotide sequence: TGTGCCAGCAGGGACAGTCCTCAAGAGATCCAGTACTTC.

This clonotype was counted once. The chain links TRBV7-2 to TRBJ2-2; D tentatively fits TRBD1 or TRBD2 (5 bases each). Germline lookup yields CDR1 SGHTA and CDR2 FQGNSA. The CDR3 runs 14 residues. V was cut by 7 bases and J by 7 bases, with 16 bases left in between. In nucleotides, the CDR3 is TGTGCCAGCACCCTAGCCGGGACCAGCGGGGAGCTGTTTTTT. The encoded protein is CASTLAGTSGELFF.

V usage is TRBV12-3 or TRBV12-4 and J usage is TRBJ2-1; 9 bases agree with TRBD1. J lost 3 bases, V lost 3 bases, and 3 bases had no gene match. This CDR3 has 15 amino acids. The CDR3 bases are TGTGCCAGCAGTTTCGGGACAGGGATCTACAATGAGCAGTTCTTC. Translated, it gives CASSFGTGIYNEQFF.

The CDR3 loop reads CSAILLAGDGDTQYF. The DNA for the CDR3 is TGCAGTGCTATTTTACTAGCGGGAGACGGAGATACGCAGTATTTT. The chain links TRBV20-1 to TRBJ2-3; 11 nucleotides align to TRBD2. V lost 4 bases to trimming and J lost 5 bases; unmatched junction nucleotides: 8. This CDR3 is 15 amino acids long. The germline CDR1 and CDR2 sequences are DFQATT and SNEGSKA (reference sequence).

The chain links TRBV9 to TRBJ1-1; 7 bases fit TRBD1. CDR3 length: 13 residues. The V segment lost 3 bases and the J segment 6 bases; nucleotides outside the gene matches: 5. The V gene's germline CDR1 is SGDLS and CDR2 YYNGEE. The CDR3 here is CASSATGFAEAFF. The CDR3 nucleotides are TGTGCCAGCAGCGCGACAGGGTTCGCTGAAGCTTTCTTT.

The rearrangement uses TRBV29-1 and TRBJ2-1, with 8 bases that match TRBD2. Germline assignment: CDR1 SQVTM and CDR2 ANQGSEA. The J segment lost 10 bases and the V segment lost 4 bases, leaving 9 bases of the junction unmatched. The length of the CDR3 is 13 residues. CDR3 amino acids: CSVGLALDGEQFF. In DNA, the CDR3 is TGCAGCGTTGGACTAGCGCTAGACGGAGAGCAGTTCTTC.

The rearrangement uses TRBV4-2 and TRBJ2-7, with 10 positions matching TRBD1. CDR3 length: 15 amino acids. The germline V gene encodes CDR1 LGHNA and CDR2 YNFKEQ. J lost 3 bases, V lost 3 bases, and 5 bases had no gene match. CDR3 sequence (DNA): TGTGCCAGCAGCCAGGACGGGACAGGGGACTACGAGCAGTACTTC. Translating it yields CASSQDGTGDYEQYF.

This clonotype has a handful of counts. In DNA, the CDR3 is TGCAGCGTTGATCCCGCGCGCGGGCTAGCGGTGATAAAGCAGTTCTTC. This translates into CSVDPARGLAVIKQFF. The chain couples TRBV29-1 to TRBJ2-1; the match to TRBD2 covers 7 bases. This CDR3 is 16 amino acids long. J lost 11 bases, V lost 3 bases, and 19 bases had no gene match. The V gene's germline CDR1 is SQVTM and CDR2 ANQGSEA.

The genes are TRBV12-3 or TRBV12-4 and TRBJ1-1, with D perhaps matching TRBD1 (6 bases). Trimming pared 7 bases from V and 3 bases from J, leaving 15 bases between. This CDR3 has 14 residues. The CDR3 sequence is CASTGGGADTEAFF. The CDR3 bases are TGTGCCAGCACTGGGGGGGGCGCGGACACTGAAGCTTTCTTT.

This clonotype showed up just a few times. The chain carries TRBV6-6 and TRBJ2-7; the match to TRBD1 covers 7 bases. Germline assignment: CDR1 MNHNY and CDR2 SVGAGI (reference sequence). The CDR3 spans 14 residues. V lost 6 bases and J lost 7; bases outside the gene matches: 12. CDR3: CASSPGQTTGEQYF. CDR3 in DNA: TGTGCCAGCAGCCCGGGACAGACGACGGGGGAGCAGTACTTC.

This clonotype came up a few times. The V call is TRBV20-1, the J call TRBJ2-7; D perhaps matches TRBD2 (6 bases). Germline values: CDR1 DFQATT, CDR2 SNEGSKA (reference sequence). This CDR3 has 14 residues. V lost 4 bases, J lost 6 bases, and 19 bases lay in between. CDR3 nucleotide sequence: TGCAGTGCTACCCGCGGGGTGGCTAAGAGCGAGCAGTACTTC. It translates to CSATRGVAKSEQYF.

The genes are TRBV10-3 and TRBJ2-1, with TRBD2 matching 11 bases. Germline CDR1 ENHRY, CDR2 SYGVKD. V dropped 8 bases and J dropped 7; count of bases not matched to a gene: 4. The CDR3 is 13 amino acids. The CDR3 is CAIGTSGLNEQFF. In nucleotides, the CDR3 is TGTGCCATCGGGACTAGCGGTCTGAATGAGCAGTTCTTC.

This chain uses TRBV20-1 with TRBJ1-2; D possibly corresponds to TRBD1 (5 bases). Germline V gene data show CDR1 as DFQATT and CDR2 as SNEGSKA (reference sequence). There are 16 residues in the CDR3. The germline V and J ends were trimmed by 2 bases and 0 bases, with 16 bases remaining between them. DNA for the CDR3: TGCAGTGCTAGACTCGGCCGGGACGGATCTAACTATGGCTACACCTTC. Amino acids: CSARLGRDGSNYGYTF.

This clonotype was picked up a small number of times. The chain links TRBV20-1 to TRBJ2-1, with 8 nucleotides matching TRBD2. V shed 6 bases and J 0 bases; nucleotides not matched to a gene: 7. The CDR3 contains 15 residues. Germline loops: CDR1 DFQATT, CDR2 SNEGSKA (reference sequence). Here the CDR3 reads CSAILAGSSYNEQFF. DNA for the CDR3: TGCAGTGCGATATTAGCGGGGAGCTCCTACAATGAGCAGTTCTTC.

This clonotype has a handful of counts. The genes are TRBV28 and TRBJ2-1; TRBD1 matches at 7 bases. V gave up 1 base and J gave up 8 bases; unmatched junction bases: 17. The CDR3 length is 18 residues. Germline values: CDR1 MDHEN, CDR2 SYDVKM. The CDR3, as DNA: TGTGCCAGCAGTTTATTCACGAACAGGGACAGCAGTTACGATGAGCAGTTCTTC. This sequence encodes CASSLFTNRDSSYDEQFF.

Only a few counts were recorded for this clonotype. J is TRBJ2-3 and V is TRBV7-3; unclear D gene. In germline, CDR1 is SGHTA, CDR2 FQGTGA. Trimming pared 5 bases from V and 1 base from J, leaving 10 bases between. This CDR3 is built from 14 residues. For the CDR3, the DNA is TGTGCCAGCAGCAGAGATCGGGGCACAGATACGCAGTATTTT. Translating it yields CASSRDRGTDTQYF.

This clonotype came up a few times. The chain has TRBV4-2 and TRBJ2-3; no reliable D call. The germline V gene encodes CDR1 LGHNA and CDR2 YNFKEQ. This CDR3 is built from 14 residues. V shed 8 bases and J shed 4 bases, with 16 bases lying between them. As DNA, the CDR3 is TGTGCCAGCTATTTCAAAGGAGTATCAGATACGCAGTATTTT. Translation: CASYFKGVSDTQYF.

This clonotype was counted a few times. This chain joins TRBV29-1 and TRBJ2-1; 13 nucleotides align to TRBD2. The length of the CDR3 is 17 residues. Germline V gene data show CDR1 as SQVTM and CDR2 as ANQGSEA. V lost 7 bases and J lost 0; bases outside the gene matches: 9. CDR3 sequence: CSALGLAGVSSYNEQFF. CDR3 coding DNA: TGCAGCGCCCTTGGACTAGCGGGAGTGAGCTCCTACAATGAGCAGTTCTTC.

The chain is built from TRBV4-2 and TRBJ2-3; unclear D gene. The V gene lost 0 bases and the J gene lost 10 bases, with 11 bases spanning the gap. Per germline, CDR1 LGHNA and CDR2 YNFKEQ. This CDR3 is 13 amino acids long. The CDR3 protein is CASSQDMSSAQYF. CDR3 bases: TGTGCCAGCAGCCAAGATATGAGCTCCGCGCAGTATTTT.

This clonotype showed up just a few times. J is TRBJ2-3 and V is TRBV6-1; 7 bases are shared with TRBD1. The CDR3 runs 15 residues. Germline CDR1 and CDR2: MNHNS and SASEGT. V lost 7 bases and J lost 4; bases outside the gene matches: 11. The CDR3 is CASTAEGAIADTQYF. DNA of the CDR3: TGTGCCAGCACCGCAGAGGGGGCGATCGCAGATACGCAGTATTTT.

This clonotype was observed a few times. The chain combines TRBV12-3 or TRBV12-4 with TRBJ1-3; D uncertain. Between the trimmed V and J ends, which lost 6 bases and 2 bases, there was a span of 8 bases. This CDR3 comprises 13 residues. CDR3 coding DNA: TGTGCCAGCAGGCGACGAGCTGGAAACACCATATATTTT. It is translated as CASRRRAGNTIYF.